In this sample, the clone carrying this T cell receptor (beta chain) turned up once. Its target is unknown. The CDR3 consists of 12 residues. Germline assignment: CDR1 ENHRY and CDR2 SYGVKD. With 1 base removed from V and 2 bases from J, the gap between germline ends came to 1 base. These data originate in a study of CD8+CD57+ T cells in acquired aplastic anemia. Whole-study context: DNA from sorted CD4+ and CD8+ cells averaged around 3.2 ug.

TCR beta VDJ and CDR3 profiling used genomic DNA as template. Using its own MiXCR run on the reads, TCRdb lists one record per CDR3 protein. The sample yields about 71,000 distinct CDR3 sequences, 54% seen once. Study-wide results and limits: Patients and controls shared around 30 CD8+ CDR3 sequences. CD8+ Simpson's diversity in patients was not significantly different from that in controls.

The sequenced sample consisted of sorted CD4+, CD8+, or CD8+CD57+ T cells (not recorded which) from PBMCs. The chain is built from TRBV10-3 and TRBJ2-3; D is unresolved. The clonotype comes from a human donor in good health, serving as a control. CDR3 bases: TGTGCCATCAGTGAGTACACAGATACGCAGTATTTT. Translated, it gives CAISEYTDTQYF.